This T cell receptor beta chain was profiled in a study of cytotoxic CD8 clonotypes in ibrutinib-treated CLL (dated by TCRdb to the early 2020s). Background for the entire study: In this cohort, 15 or so patients were treatment-naive and roughly ten were relapsed/refractory, while around 18 had unmutated IGHV. Patients were still on ibrutinib when every remission and progressive disease sample was collected. Cryopreserved peripheral blood mononuclear cells were obtained before treatment, at response, and at either sustained remission or disease progression. Longitudinal samples were obtainable from about 30% of the roughly 90 participants in the trial. An average of around 250,000 productive templates and 94,082 productive rearrangements was obtained per sample. Response samples were taken after a median of approximately 13 months on treatment, ranging from roughly 6 to 36 months. Partial responses were observed in about 24 patients and complete responses in 2; after a median follow-up of around 64 months, remission was maintained in about 15 patients and progression was observed in approximately 12.

On this clone: The clone's antigen remains unknown. At one boundary the junction diverges from the germline segment, which might be a read error.

Taken with the paper, the label for time point translates to: approximately eleven months on ibrutinib. Roughly 2 micrograms of genomic DNA were extracted from cryopreserved PBMCs for TCR beta library preparation. Longitudinal blood samples from CLL patients receiving ibrutinib monotherapy were subjected to high-throughput TCR beta sequencing. The patients took part in an open-label, single-center phase 2 trial of ibrutinib monotherapy. The goal of deep resolution MiSeq sequencing was a depth between 1 in 1 million and 1 in 200,000 T cells, and coverage averaged 10x per clonotype. The immunoSEQ hsTCRB Kit was used to generate the TCR beta libraries. The paper's data handling went like this. ImmunoSEQ Data Assistant and ImmunoSEQ Analyzer were used for data analysis, and V, D and J genes were assigned according to IMGT definitions. Clonality, which ranges from 0 to 1, was calculated as one minus the normalized Shannon entropy of productive rearrangement frequencies. Public clonotype analysis was restricted to overrepresented clonotypes comprising at least 0.05% of each patient's repertoire. About a dozen age-matched healthy donor repertoires from immuneACCESS served as clonality controls. TCRdb carries this immuneACCESS record with in-frame sequences only. Its versions omit some clonotypes, under half of them owing to an unresolved V gene in the studies checked, with the rest unexplained. Clonal size and the V and J genes are those of that table, whereas D and trimming came from the DNA. A total of 85,000 or so clones appear in this sample, about 76% of them only once. The ten largest clones take up around 4.8% of the sample.

The CDR3 runs 14 amino acids, cysteine and phenylalanine included. The CDR3 DNA has 42 bases and is translated from base 1. Reading the germline V gene (reference sequence) gives CDR1 SSHAT and CDR2 FNYEAQ. Results the study describes overall, beyond this receptor: Clonality increased at ibrutinib response, stayed stable in sustained remission, and fell back toward baseline at progression. Baseline clonality exceeded that of age-matched healthy donors and correlated strongly with circulating CD8+ T-cell counts. Public clonotypes were rare and either shrank or stayed stable during treatment, and the rise in clonality at ibrutinib response reflected expansion of private clonotypes. Sampling times were not matched between patients in sustained remission and patients whose disease was progressing, and lymph node repertoires were not examined.

This clonotype was sampled from a human donor with chronic lymphocytic leukemia. The chain is made from TRBV7-7 and TRBJ2-2; 7 of the junction bases match TRBD2. Material: PBMCs, obtained after 12 months of ibrutinib treatment. The DNA sequence follows: TGTGCTAGCAGCTGGGACTACAACACCGGGGAGCTGTTTTTT. It encodes CASSWDYNTGELFF.